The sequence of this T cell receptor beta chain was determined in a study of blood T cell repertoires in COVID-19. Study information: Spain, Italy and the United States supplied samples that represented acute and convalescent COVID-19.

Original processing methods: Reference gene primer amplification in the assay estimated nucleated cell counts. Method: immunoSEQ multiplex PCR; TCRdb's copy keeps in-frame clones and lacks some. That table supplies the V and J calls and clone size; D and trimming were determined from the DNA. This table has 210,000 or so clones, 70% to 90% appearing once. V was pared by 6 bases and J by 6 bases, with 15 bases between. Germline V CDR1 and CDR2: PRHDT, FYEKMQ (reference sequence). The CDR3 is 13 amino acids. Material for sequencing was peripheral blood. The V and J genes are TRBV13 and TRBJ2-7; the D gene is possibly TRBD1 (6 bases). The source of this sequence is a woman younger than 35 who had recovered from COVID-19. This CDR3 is CASSLSVGGEQYF. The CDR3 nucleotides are TGTGCCAGCAGTCTAAGCGTAGGGGGCGAGCAGTACTTC.